The present TCR beta chain was sequenced within a study of CD8+ T cells in alopecia areata. Following extraction, RNA underwent reverse transcription to cDNA, which served as the sequencing template. Here immunoSEQ multiplex PCR was the method, and the copy in TCRdb shows in-frame clones only, minus some. This sample yields 150,000 or so clones, of which 50% to 65% are seen a single time; approximately 19% belongs to the top ten. General study findings and limits: Patients showed less clear TCR sequence sharing than mice, possibly partly because of HLA diversity. Normal skin's resident alphabeta T cells are also sequenced in scalp samples. Lesional scalp, especially alopecia totalis/universalis, showed higher clonality than normal scalp.

A note on this clone: No antigen is known for it.

Specimens obtained from alopecia areata patients comprised lesional scalp punch biopsies and peripheral blood. The ends lost 6 bases at V and 3 bases at J; junction bases unmatched: 3. The CDR3 sequence is 13 residues long. Looked up from germline, CDR1 is SNHLY and CDR2 is FYNNEI. This TCR came from a human donor with alopecia areata. Here the sequenced sample was CD8+ T cells sorted from blood, taken at week 0. The chain has TRBV2 and TRBJ1-1; 8 nucleotides align to TRBD1. The CDR3 coding sequence is TGTGCCAGCAGGCAGGGGGCGGACACTGAAGCTTTCTTT. It encodes CASRQGADTEAFF.